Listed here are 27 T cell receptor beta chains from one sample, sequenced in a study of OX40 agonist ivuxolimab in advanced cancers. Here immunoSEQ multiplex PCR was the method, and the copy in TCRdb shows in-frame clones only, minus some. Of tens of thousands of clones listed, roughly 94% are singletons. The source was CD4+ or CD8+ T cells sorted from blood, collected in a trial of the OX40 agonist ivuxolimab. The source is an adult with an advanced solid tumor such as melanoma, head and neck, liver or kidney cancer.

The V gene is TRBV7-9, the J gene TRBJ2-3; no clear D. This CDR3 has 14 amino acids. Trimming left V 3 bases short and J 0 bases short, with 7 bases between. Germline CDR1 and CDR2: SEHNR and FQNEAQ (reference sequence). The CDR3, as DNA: TGTGCCAGCAGCTTCTTCTCTAGCACAGATACGCAGTATTTT. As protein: CASSFFSSTDTQYF.

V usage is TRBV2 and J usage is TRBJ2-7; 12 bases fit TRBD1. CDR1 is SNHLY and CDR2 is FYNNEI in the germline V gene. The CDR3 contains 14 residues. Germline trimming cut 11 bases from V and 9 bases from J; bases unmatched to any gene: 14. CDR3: CAYLHRDRGLVQYF. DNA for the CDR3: TGTGCCTACCTTCACCGGGACAGGGGGCTTGTGCAGTACTTC. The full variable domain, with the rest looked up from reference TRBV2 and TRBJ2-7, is EPEVTQTPSHQVTQMGQEVILRCVPISNHLYFYWYRQILGQKVEFLVSFYNNEISEKSEIFDDQFSVERPDGSNFTLKIRSTKLEDSAMYFCAYLHRDRGLVQYFGPGTRLTVT.

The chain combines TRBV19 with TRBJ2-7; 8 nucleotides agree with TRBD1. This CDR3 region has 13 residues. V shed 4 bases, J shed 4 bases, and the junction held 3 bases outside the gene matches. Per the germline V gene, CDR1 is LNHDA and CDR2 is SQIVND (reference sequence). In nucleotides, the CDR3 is TGTGCCAGTAGTACAGGGGGCAATTACGAGCAGTACTTC. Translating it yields CASSTGGNYEQYF.

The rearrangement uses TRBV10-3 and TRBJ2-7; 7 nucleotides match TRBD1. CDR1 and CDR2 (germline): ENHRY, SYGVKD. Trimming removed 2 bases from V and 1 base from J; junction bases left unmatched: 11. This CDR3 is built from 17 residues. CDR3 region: CAISERDSSPVSYEQYF. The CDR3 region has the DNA TGTGCCATCAGTGAGAGGGACAGCTCCCCTGTTTCCTACGAGCAGTACTTC.

CDR3 sequence: CASRAGTGGNTIYF. CDR3 in DNA: TGTGCCAGCAGAGCCGGGACAGGGGGAAACACCATATATTTT. V and J are TRBV9 and TRBJ1-3; 9 nucleotides line up with TRBD1. The CDR3 is made up of 14 amino acids. Germline values: CDR1 SGDLS, CDR2 YYNGEE. The junction had 4 bases not matched to a gene; V was cut back by 5 bases and J by 4 bases.

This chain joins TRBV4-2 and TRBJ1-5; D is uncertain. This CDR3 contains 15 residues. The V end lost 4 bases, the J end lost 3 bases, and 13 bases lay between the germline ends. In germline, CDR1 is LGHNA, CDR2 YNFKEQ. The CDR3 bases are TGTGCCAGCAGCCCGCTCAAGGGTGACAATCAGCCCCAGCATTTT. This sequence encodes CASSPLKGDNQPQHF.

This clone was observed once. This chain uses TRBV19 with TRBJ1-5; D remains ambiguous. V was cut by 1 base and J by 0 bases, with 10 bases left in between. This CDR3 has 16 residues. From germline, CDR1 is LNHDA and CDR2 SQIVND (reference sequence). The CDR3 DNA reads TGTGCCAGTAGTATAGCGCCCGTAAGTAGCAATCAGCCCCAGCATTTT. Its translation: CASSIAPVSSNQPQHF.

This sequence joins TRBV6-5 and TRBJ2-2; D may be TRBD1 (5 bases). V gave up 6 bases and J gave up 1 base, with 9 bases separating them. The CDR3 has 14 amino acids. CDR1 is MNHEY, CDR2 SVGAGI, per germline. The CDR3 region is CASSPDRNTGELFF. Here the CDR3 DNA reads TGTGCCAGCAGCCCAGACAGGAACACCGGGGAGCTGTTTTTT.

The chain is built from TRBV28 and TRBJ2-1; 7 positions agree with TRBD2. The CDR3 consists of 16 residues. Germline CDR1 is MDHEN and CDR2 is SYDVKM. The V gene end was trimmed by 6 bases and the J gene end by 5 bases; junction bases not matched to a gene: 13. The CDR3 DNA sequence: TGTGCCAGCAGCAGGTATATGGGGGGGACCCACAATGAGCAGTTCTTC. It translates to CASSRYMGGTHNEQFF.

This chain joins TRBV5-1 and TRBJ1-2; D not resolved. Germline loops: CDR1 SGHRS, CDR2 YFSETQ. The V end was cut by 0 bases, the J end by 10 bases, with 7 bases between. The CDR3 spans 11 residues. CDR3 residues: CASSLGVDYTF. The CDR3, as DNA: TGCGCCAGCAGCTTGGGAGTCGACTACACCTTC.

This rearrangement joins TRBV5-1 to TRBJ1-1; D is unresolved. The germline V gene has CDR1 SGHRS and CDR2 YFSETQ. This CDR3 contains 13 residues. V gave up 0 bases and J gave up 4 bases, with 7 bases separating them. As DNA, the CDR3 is TGCGCCAGCAGCTTGGGGGGTTCCACTGAAGCTTTCTTT. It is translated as CASSLGGSTEAFF.

CDR3 in amino acids: CASTPQGHFYEQYF. DNA of the CDR3: TGTGCCAGCACCCCCCAGGGACATTTCTACGAGCAGTACTTC. The J gene is TRBJ2-7, the V gene TRBV6-6; tentative D call: TRBD1 (6 bases). Germline CDR1 and CDR2: MNHNY and SVGAGI (reference sequence). The V end was cut by 7 bases, the J end by 3 bases, with 16 bases between. The CDR3 is made up of 14 amino acids.

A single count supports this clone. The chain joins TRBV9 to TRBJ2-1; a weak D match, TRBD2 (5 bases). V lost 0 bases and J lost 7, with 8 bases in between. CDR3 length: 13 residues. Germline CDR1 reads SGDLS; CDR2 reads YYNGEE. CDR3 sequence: CASSVEGVNEQFF. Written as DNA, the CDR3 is TGTGCCAGCAGCGTAGAGGGAGTTAATGAGCAGTTCTTC.

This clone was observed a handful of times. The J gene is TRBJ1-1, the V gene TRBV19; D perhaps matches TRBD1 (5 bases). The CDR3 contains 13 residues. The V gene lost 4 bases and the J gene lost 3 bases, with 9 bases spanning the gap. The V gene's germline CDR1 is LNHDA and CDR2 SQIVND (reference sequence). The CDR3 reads CASSTGGDTEAFF. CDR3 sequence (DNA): TGTGCCAGTAGTACGGGAGGGGACACTGAAGCTTTCTTT. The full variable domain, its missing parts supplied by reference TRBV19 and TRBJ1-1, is DGGITQSPKYLFRKEGQNVTLSCEQNLNHDAMYWYRQDPGQGLRLIYYSQIVNDFQKGDIAEGYSVSREKKESFPLTVTSAQKNPTAFYLCASSTGGDTEAFFGQGTRLTVV.

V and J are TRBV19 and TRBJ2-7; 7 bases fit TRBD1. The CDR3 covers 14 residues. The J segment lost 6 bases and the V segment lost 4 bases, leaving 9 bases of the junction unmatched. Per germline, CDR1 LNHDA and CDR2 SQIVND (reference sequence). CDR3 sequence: CASSTPGQVVEQYF. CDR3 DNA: TGTGCCAGTAGTACTCCTGGACAGGTTGTCGAGCAGTACTTC.

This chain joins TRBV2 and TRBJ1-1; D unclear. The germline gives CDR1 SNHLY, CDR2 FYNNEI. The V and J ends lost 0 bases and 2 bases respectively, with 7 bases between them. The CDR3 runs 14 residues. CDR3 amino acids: CASSEAGANTEAFF. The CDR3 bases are TGTGCCAGCAGTGAAGCTGGCGCTAACACTGAAGCTTTCTTT.

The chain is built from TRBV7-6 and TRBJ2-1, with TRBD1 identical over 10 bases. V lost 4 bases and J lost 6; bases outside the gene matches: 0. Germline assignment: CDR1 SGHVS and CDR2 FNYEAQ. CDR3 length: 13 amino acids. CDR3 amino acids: CASSWTGGNEQFF. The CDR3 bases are TGTGCCAGCAGCTGGACAGGGGGCAATGAGCAGTTCTTC.

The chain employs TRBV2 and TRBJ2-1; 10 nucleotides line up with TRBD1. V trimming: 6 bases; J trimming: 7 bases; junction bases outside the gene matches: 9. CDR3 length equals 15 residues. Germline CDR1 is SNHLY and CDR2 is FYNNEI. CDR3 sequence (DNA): TGTGCCAGCAGAGACTTTGGGACAGGGGTTAATGAGCAGTTCTTC. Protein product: CASRDFGTGVNEQFF.

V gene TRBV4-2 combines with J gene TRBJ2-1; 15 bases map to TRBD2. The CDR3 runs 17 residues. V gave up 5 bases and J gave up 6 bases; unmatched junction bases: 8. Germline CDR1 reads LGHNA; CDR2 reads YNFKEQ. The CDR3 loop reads CASSFGLAGGSPNEQFF. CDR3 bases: TGTGCCAGCAGCTTTGGACTAGCGGGAGGGTCCCCCAATGAGCAGTTCTTC.

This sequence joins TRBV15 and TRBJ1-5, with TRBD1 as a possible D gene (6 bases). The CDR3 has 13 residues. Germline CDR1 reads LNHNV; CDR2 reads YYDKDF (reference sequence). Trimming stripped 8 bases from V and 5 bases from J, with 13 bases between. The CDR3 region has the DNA TGTGCCACCGGTCCAGGGGACCATCAGCCCCAGCATTTT. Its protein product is CATGPGDHQPQHF.

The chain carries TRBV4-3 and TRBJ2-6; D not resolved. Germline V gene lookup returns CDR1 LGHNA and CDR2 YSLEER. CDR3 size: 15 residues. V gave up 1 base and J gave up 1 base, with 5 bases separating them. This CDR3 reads CASSQGVSGANVLTF. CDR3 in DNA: TGCGCCAGCAGCCAAGGGGTTTCTGGGGCCAACGTCCTGACTTTC.

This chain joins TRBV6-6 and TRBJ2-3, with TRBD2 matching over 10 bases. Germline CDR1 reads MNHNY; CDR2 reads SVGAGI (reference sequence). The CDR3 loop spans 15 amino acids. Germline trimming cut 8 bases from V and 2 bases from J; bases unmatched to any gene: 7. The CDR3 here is CASGDLAGATDTQYF. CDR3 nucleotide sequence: TGTGCCAGCGGGGATCTAGCGGGGGCCACAGATACGCAGTATTTT.

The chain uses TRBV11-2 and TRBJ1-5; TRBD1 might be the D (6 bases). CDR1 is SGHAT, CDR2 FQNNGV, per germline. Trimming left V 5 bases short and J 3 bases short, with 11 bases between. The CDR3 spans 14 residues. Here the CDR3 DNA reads TGTGCCAGCAGCCCTGACAGGAACAATCAGCCCCAGCATTTT. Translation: CASSPDRNNQPQHF.

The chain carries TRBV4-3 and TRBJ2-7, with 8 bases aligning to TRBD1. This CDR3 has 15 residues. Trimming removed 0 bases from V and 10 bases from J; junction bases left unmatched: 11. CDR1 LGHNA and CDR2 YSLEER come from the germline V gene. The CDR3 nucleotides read TGCGCCAGCAGCCAAGAATTGGGTCAGGGGGCCCTTCAGTACTTC. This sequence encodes CASSQELGQGALQYF.

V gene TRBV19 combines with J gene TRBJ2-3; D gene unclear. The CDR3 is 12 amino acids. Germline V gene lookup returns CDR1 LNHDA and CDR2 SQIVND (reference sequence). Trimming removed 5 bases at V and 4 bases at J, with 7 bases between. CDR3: CASSLRPDTQYF. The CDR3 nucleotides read TGTGCCAGTAGTTTACGTCCAGATACGCAGTATTTT.

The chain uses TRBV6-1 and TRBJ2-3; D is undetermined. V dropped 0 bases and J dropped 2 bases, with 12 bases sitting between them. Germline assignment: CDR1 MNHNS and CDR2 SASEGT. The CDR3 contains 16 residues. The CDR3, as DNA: TGTGCCAGCAGTGAAGCGACCCACTTACCCACAGATACGCAGTATTTT. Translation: CASSEATHLPTDTQYF.

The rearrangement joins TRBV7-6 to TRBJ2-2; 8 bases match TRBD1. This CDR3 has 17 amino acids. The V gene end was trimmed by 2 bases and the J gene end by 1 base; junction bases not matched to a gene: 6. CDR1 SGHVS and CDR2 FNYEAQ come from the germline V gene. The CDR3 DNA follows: TGTGCCAGCAGCTTAAAGCAGGGGGCGGGGAACACCGGGGAGCTGTTTTTT. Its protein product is CASSLKQGAGNTGELFF.